The clone carrying this T cell receptor (beta chain) was counted between two and nine times. The antigen is not known. V lost 6 bases, J lost 5 bases, and 13 bases lay in between. This CDR3 contains 13 residues. The germline V gene has CDR1 SEHNR and CDR2 FQNEAQ (reference sequence). The sample is drawn from a study of Graves' ophthalmopathy and Graves' hyperthyroidism. For the study at large: Sampling took place at initial diagnosis, with peripheral blood obtained before any treatment. General study results and limits: Thyroid clonotypes that were expanded above 0.001 frequency mostly also appeared in blood.

The TCR beta CDR3 regions underwent amplification from RNA transcripts. After a first-round RT-PCR with HTBI primers, a second-round multiplex PCR was run. TCRdb reanalysed the multiplex PCR reads using MiXCR and keeps one entry per CDR3 protein. The top ten hold about 40% of the sample, which has about 740,000 distinct CDR3 sequences, roughly 41% seen once. The TCR originated in an adult man with Graves' ophthalmopathy. The sequencing input was peripheral blood. J is TRBJ1-1 and V is TRBV7-9; possible D gene TRBD1, 6 bases. DNA of the CDR3: TGTGCCAGCAGTTCCCCGGACAGAACTGAAGCTTTCTTT. Amino acids: CASSSPDRTEAFF.